Below, 14 T cell receptor beta chains from the same sample are listed, as sequenced in a study of blood T cell repertoires in COVID-19 (dated by TCRdb to between 2020 and 2021). Libraries were made using the immunoSEQ multiplex PCR assay. The source is immuneACCESS, and TCRdb retained only in-frame sequences with V and J called. Part of the clones is not carried over; for the studies checked, unresolved V genes explain less than half of this, and the remainder is unexplained. The sample includes about 530,000 clones, with around nine tenths observed a single time. The ten largest clones represent less than 9.5% of the sample. Sequencing was carried out using peripheral blood. These receptor sequences come from a woman aged 45-59 years with COVID-19, enrolled during active disease.

The J gene is TRBJ1-5, the V gene TRBV2, with TRBD1 matching over 7 bases. The V gene's germline CDR1 is SNHLY and CDR2 FYNNEI. V was clipped by 6 bases and J by 0 bases; unmatched bases: 2. The CDR3 totals 14 residues. DNA of the CDR3: TGTGCCAGCAGATACAGGGGTAGCAATCAGCCCCAGCATTTT. Translated, it gives CASRYRGSNQPQHF.

The rearrangement joins TRBV5-6 to TRBJ1-5; perhaps TRBD1 as D (5 bases). The CDR3 is 17 amino acids. V was clipped by 1 base and J by 0 bases, with 14 bases between them. Germline CDR1 reads SGHDT; CDR2 reads YYEEEE. The CDR3 protein is CASSLTGGHRSNQPQHF. For the CDR3, the DNA is TGTGCCAGCAGCTTGACGGGTGGACATCGTAGCAATCAGCCCCAGCATTTT.

V is TRBV12-5 and J is TRBJ1-3; unclear D gene. The CDR3 length is 11 residues. Germline V lookup: CDR1 LGHNT, CDR2 FRNRAP. V shed 5 bases and J shed 4 bases, with 3 bases lying between them. DNA for the CDR3: TGTGCTAGTGGTCTAGGAAACACCATATATTTT. Its protein is CASGLGNTIYF.

V usage is TRBV6-5 and J usage is TRBJ2-4; the match to TRBD1 covers 9 bases. The germline V gene encodes CDR1 MNHEY and CDR2 SVGAGI. The V segment lost 6 bases and the J segment 10 bases; nucleotides outside the gene matches: 7. The CDR3 sequence is 13 residues long. In DNA form, the CDR3 reads TGTGCCAGCAGCGCGGGACAGGGAAGGATTCAGTACTTC. It encodes CASSAGQGRIQYF.

Only a few counts were recorded for this clone. The V call is TRBV13, the J call TRBJ1-6; D is uncertain. In germline, CDR1 is PRHDT, CDR2 FYEKMQ (reference sequence). The V end was cut by 7 bases, the J end by 8 bases, with 9 bases between. The CDR3 spans 12 residues. The CDR3 DNA reads TGTGCCAGCACCACACATGATTCACCCCTCCACTTT. The encoded protein is CASTTHDSPLHF.

The chain is built from TRBV5-4 and TRBJ2-1, with D unresolved. Germline CDR1 reads SGHNT; CDR2 reads YYREEE (reference sequence). Trimming cost V 4 bases and J 8 bases, with 13 bases left between them. The CDR3 runs to 13 residues. The CDR3 DNA sequence: TGTGCCAGCAGCGTCGACTCCCCGCATGAGCAGTTCTTC. Protein: CASSVDSPHEQFF. The entire variable domain, with the rest obtained from reference TRBV5-4 and TRBJ2-1, is as follows: ETGVTQSPTHLIKTRGQQVTLRCSSQSGHNTVSWYQQALGQGPQFIFQYYREEENGRGNFPPRFSGLQFPNYSSELNVNALELDDSALYLCASSVDSPHEQFFGPGTRLTVL.

This clone was recorded only once. V usage is TRBV11-3 and J usage is TRBJ1-1; 7 positions match TRBD1. V was pared by 4 bases and J by 8 bases, with 7 bases of the junction left unmatched. The CDR3 is 13 amino acids. The V gene's germline CDR1 is SGHNT and CDR2 YENEEA. The CDR3 DNA follows: TGTGCCAGCAGCTGGAGCCGGGACAGCGAAGCTTTCTTT. Amino acid sequence: CASSWSRDSEAFF.

The chain joins TRBV28 to TRBJ1-6, with D maybe TRBD1 (5 bases). Germline CDR1 is MDHEN and CDR2 is SYDVKM. Trimming removed 10 bases at V and 3 bases at J, with 19 bases between. This CDR3 has 16 residues. The CDR3 nucleotides read TGTGCCACCATCCCGGCCGGGGGGGTCTATAATTCACCCCTCCACTTT. Translation gives CATIPAGGVYNSPLHF. The whole variable domain, filled in from reference TRBV28 and TRBJ1-6, reads DVKVTQSSRYLVKRTGEKVFLECVQDMDHENMFWYRQDPGLGLRLIYFSYDVKMKEKGDIPEGYSVSREKKERFSLILESASTNQTSMYLCATIPAGGVYNSPLHFGNGTRLTVT.

This chain links TRBV6-5 with TRBJ1-5, with 12 bases that match TRBD1. This CDR3 contains 14 residues. CDR1 MNHEY and CDR2 SVGAGI come from the germline V gene. J gave up 7 bases and V 6 bases, and 4 bases lay outside the gene matches. CDR3 sequence: CASRWDRGHQPQHF. The CDR3 nucleotides are TGTGCCAGCAGATGGGACAGGGGGCACCAGCCCCAGCATTTT.

This rearrangement joins TRBV12-5 to TRBJ2-7; D is uncertain. The germline CDR1 and CDR2 sequences are LGHNT and FRNRAP. The CDR3 consists of 13 residues. With 1 base removed from V and 0 bases from J, the gap between germline ends came to 4 bases. In DNA form, the CDR3 reads TGTGCTAGTGGTTTGGACAACTCCTACGAGCAGTACTTC. This sequence encodes CASGLDNSYEQYF.

This sequence joins TRBV4-1 and TRBJ1-5; 7 bases align to TRBD1. This CDR3 comprises 14 residues. Per the germline V gene, CDR1 is MGHRA and CDR2 is YSYEKL. Losses at the gene ends were 0 bases for V and 7 bases for J; bases not matched to a gene: 3. CDR3: CASSQDRGKQPQHF. In DNA form, the CDR3 reads TGCGCCAGCAGCCAAGACAGGGGGAAACAGCCCCAGCATTTT.

The rearrangement links TRBV7-9 to TRBJ1-4; TRBD1 is a possible D gene (6 bases). This CDR3 region has 15 residues. The V end was cut by 5 bases, the J end by 6 bases, with 16 bases between. Looked up from germline, CDR1 is SEHNR and CDR2 is FQNEAQ (reference sequence). The CDR3 DNA sequence: TGTGCCAGCAGCCCGTCCCGGGACATTTATGAAAAACTGTTTTTT. Its translation is CASSPSRDIYEKLFF. The variable domain in full, with the rest retrieved from reference TRBV7-9 and TRBJ1-4, is DTGVSQNPRHKITKRGQNVTFRCDPISEHNRLYWYRQTLGQGPEFLTYFQNEAQLEKSRLLSDRFSAERPKGSFSTLEIQRTEQGDSAMYLCASSPSRDIYEKLFFGSGTQLSVL.

The chain uses TRBV10-3 and TRBJ1-5; possibly TRBD1 for D (6 bases). Trimming removed 8 bases at V and 7 bases at J, with 15 bases between. This CDR3 region has 13 residues. CDR1 and CDR2 from the germline V gene are ENHRY and SYGVKD. Here the CDR3 DNA reads TGTGCCATCGCCAAGGGGGACGGGCAGCCCCAGCATTTT. Protein: CAIAKGDGQPQHF.

The V call is TRBV24-1, the J call TRBJ2-5; 8 positions match TRBD2. Germline V gives CDR1 KGHDR, CDR2 SFDVKD. The V and J ends lost 9 bases and 1 base, in that order; junction bases with no gene match: 6. The CDR3 loop spans 14 amino acids. CDR3 sequence reads: CATSGRGPQETQYF. The CDR3, as DNA: TGTGCCACCTCCGGGAGGGGACCCCAAGAGACCCAGTACTTC.